Following are 26 T cell receptor beta chains from one sample sequenced in a study of naive and memory T cell subsets. Both TRBC1 and TRBC2 were covered by a beta constant-region primer of two equimolar oligonucleotides. Via MiXCR, TCRdb re-called the UMI-ligation and nested PCR reads, giving one row per CDR3 protein. The table shows approximately 89,000 distinct CDR3 sequences, with more than 6.5% occurring only once. What was sequenced was central memory CD4+ T cells from blood. Source of these receptors: a human donor in good health.

This clonotype came up a few times. The chain joins TRBV7-6 to TRBJ2-1; a weak D match, TRBD2 (5 bases). Per germline, CDR1 SGHVS and CDR2 FNYEAQ. Trimming stripped 4 bases from V and 0 bases from J, with 10 bases between. The CDR3 extends over 15 amino acids. CDR3 coding DNA: TGTGCCAGCAGCTATAGCGCCTTCTCCTACAATGAGCAGTTCTTC. As protein: CASSYSAFSYNEQFF.

This clonotype was observed at least ten times. V usage is TRBV12-3 or TRBV12-4 and J usage is TRBJ2-5; 8 nucleotides match TRBD1. This CDR3 region has 15 residues. With 3 bases clipped from V and 4 bases from J, the junction kept 7 bases outside the gene matches. The CDR3 DNA reads as TGTGCCAGCAGTTTTTCGGGGACAGGTTTAGAGACCCAGTACTTC. It is translated as CASSFSGTGLETQYF.

This clonotype was picked up a small number of times. The V gene is TRBV18, the J gene TRBJ2-7; 9 bases match TRBD1. With 2 bases clipped from V and 6 bases from J, the junction kept 8 bases outside the gene matches. Germline CDR1 and CDR2: KGHSH and LQKENI. The CDR3 is made up of 15 amino acids. CDR3 coding DNA: TGTGCCAGCTCACCAAACCGGGACAGGGCAAGCGAGCAGTACTTC. Encoded protein: CASSPNRDRASEQYF. Variable domain in full (rest from reference TRBV18 and TRBJ2-7): NAGVMQNPRHLVRRRGQEARLRCSPMKGHSHVYWYRQLPEEGLKFMVYLQKENIIDESGMPKERFSAEFPKEGPSILRIQQVVRGDSAAYFCASSPNRDRASEQYFGPGTRLTVT.

At least ten counts were recorded for this clonotype. The chain recombines TRBV20-1 with TRBJ2-1; 11 nucleotides match TRBD2. CDR1 and CDR2 from the germline V gene are DFQATT and SNEGSKA (reference sequence). V lost 5 bases, J lost 3 bases, and 3 bases stayed unmatched. This CDR3 region has 14 residues. CDR3 protein: CSARTSGSYNEQFF. CDR3 coding DNA: TGCAGTGCTCGAACTAGCGGGAGCTACAATGAGCAGTTCTTC.

Of note for this clonotype: One end of the junction varies from germline; a read error may be responsible. The CDR3 reads CVSSLVYGGKNIQYF. The CDR3 DNA is TGTGTCAGCAGCTTAGTGTATGGCGGCAAAAACATTCAGTACTTC. The genes are TRBV7-2 and TRBJ2-4; D ambiguous. The V gene's germline CDR1 is SGHTA and CDR2 FQGNSA. The CDR3 has 15 residues.

The rearrangement links TRBV4-2 to TRBJ2-3; tentative D call: TRBD2 (5 bases). V lost 0 bases and J 4 bases, leaving 8 bases between the germline ends. Germline loops: CDR1 LGHNA, CDR2 YNFKEQ. The CDR3 is 14 residues long. The CDR3 region is CASSQDRLSDTQYF. The CDR3, as DNA: TGTGCCAGCAGCCAAGATAGACTATCAGATACGCAGTATTTT.

This clonotype was picked up many times. The gene calls are TRBV7-2 and TRBJ2-7, with no clear D. The ends were cut back, 10 bases at V and 9 bases at J, with 22 bases in the middle. The CDR3 length is 13 residues. The germline gives CDR1 SGHTA, CDR2 FQGNSA. The CDR3 sequence: CATQLSASAVQYF. The DNA of the CDR3 is TGTGCCACCCAGCTTAGTGCATCGGCAGTGCAGTACTTC.

The genes are TRBV15 and TRBJ2-3, with D perhaps TRBD2 (6 bases). Trimming pared 0 bases from V and 7 bases from J, leaving 11 bases between. The CDR3 is made up of 14 amino acids. Germline V CDR1 and CDR2: LNHNV, YYDKDF (reference sequence). The CDR3 DNA follows: TGTGCCACCAGCAGAGAACCCGGGAGACATACGCAGTATTTT. The encoded protein is CATSREPGRHTQYF.

The chain couples TRBV7-2 to TRBJ2-5; D possibly corresponds to TRBD1 (5 bases). Germline V gene lookup returns CDR1 SGHTA and CDR2 FQGNSA. This CDR3 has 15 residues. Trimming removed 5 bases at V and 7 bases at J, with 20 bases between. The CDR3 DNA is TGTGCCAGCAGCCAAACCTATTCAGGGTCAGGGACCCAGTACTTC. It translates to CASSQTYSGSGTQYF.

This clonotype was seen many times. CDR3 nucleotides: TGCAGTGCGCGAAGGTATTTTCGGGGCCAAGATAATGAAAAACTGTTTTTT. Encoded protein: CSARRYFRGQDNEKLFF. This chain connects TRBV20-1 to TRBJ1-4, with D perhaps TRBD1 (5 bases). Germline V gene sequence: CDR1 DFQATT, CDR2 SNEGSKA (reference sequence). The V end lost 6 bases, the J end lost 4 bases, and 24 bases lay between the germline ends. This CDR3 comprises 17 residues.

This clonotype has just a few counts. This chain connects TRBV29-1 to TRBJ2-1; TRBD1 matches at 9 bases. Germline V gene data show CDR1 as SQVTM and CDR2 as ANQGSEA. There are 15 residues in the CDR3. V gave up 6 bases and J gave up 2 bases; unmatched junction bases: 8. For the CDR3, the DNA is TGCAGCGTATACGGACAGGGGCTAACCTACAATGAGCAGTTCTTC. Its translation is CSVYGQGLTYNEQFF.

There are many counts of this clonotype. This chain connects TRBV4-2 to TRBJ2-2; 8 bases agree with TRBD2. The CDR3 loop spans 16 amino acids. Trimming took 3 bases from V and 0 from J; bases not matched to a gene: 3. Germline-derived CDR1 and CDR2 are LGHNA and YNFKEQ. CDR3 protein: CASSQRAGANTGELFF. DNA of the CDR3: TGTGCCAGCAGCCAGAGAGCGGGGGCGAACACCGGGGAGCTGTTTTTT.

This clonotype was seen many times. This rearrangement joins TRBV7-9 to TRBJ1-4; 8 nucleotides align to TRBD1. This CDR3 is 15 amino acids long. Losses at the gene ends were 3 bases for V and 3 bases for J; bases not matched to a gene: 3. Germline CDR1 SEHNR, CDR2 FQNEAQ (reference sequence). The CDR3 protein is CASSFGQGANEKLFF. For the CDR3, the DNA is TGTGCCAGCAGCTTTGGACAGGGAGCTAATGAAAAACTGTTTTTT.

Many counts were recorded for this clonotype. The chain carries TRBV7-6 and TRBJ2-7; 11 bases align to TRBD1. The CDR3 has 14 residues. The V and J ends lost 5 bases and 7 bases, in that order; junction bases with no gene match: 7. Germline V CDR1 and CDR2: SGHVS, FNYEAQ. CDR3 sequence reads: CASSPDRGPREQYF. CDR3 in DNA: TGTGCCAGCAGCCCGGACAGGGGGCCTCGGGAGCAGTACTTC.

Many counts were recorded for this clonotype. The V gene is TRBV28, the J gene TRBJ1-4; D remains unclear. V shed 1 base and J shed 5 bases, with 8 bases lying between them. Germline V gene data show CDR1 as MDHEN and CDR2 as SYDVKM. CDR3 length: 14 amino acids. The CDR3 loop is CASSLSSSNEKLFF. DNA of the CDR3: TGTGCCAGCAGTTTATCGTCTTCCAATGAAAAACTGTTTTTT.

This clonotype was seen repeatedly, ten times or more. J is TRBJ1-5 and V is TRBV5-6; D call uncertain. V was shortened by 4 bases and J by 4 bases, with 12 bases between the two germline ends. The CDR3 is made up of 14 amino acids. Per germline, CDR1 SGHDT and CDR2 YYEEEE. The CDR3 spells CASSRRAGNQPQHF. The CDR3 DNA reads as TGTGCCAGCAGCCGGAGGGCGGGGAATCAGCCCCAGCATTTT.

This clonotype was counted at least ten times. The chain employs TRBV20-1 and TRBJ1-2; D is uncertain. The length of the CDR3 is 11 residues. Germline V CDR1 and CDR2: DFQATT, SNEGSKA (reference sequence). Trimming removed 5 bases at V and 8 bases at J, with 12 bases between. The CDR3 sequence: CSALRLEGYTF. In DNA form, the CDR3 reads TGCAGTGCTCTGAGATTGGAGGGCTACACCTTC.

This clonotype appeared a few times. V usage is TRBV4-2 and J usage is TRBJ2-1; 9 bases line up with TRBD2. CDR1 is LGHNA, CDR2 YNFKEQ, per germline. The length of the CDR3 is 17 residues. V lost 4 bases and J lost 4; bases outside the gene matches: 11. CDR3 sequence reads: CASSPHPSSGAYNEQFF. In DNA, the CDR3 is TGTGCCAGCAGCCCGCACCCTTCTAGCGGGGCTTACAATGAGCAGTTCTTC.

This clonotype was seen at least ten times. The rearrangement joins TRBV19 to TRBJ2-7; weak D call: TRBD1 (6 bases). CDR1 LNHDA and CDR2 SQIVND come from the germline V gene (reference sequence). CDR3 length equals 16 residues. Trimming removed 5 bases at V and 2 bases at J, with 19 bases between. The CDR3 DNA follows: TGTGCCAGTAGTCCCGCTGGGGGCGGTGGCGCCTACGAGCAGTACTTC. This translates into CASSPAGGGGAYEQYF.

This clonotype turned up a few times. This rearrangement joins TRBV7-8 to TRBJ2-7; D is possibly TRBD1 (6 bases). The ends were cut back, 5 bases at V and 0 bases at J, with 11 bases in the middle. The CDR3 sequence is 14 residues long. CDR1 and CDR2 (germline): SGHVS, FQNEAQ. The DNA for the CDR3 is TGTGCCAGCAGCCCCCACAGGGACTCCTACGAGCAGTACTTC. Translation: CASSPHRDSYEQYF. The entire variable domain, with the rest obtained from reference TRBV7-8 and TRBJ2-7, is as follows: GAGVSQSPRYKVAKRGQDVALRCDPISGHVSLFWYQQALGQGPEFLTYFQNEAQLDKSGLPSDRFFAERPEGSVSTLKIQRTQQEDSAVYLCASSPHRDSYEQYFGPGTRLTVT.

The table lists this clonotype with a few counts. This sequence joins TRBV28 and TRBJ2-7, with no clear D. This CDR3 contains 14 residues. CDR1 and CDR2 from the germline V gene are MDHEN and SYDVKM. V dropped 6 bases and J dropped 1 base, with 13 bases sitting between them. The CDR3 nucleotides read TGTGCCAGCAGGGGCCACGGCCGATCCTACGAGCAGTACTTC. This translates into CASRGHGRSYEQYF.

This clonotype came up many times. DNA for the CDR3: TGCGCCAGCAGCCGCAGAATACCTGAGGGTTCACCCCTCCACTTT. Its translation is CASSRRIPEGSPLHF. The J gene is TRBJ1-6, the V gene TRBV4-3; D gene uncertain. This CDR3 has 15 amino acids. Germline V gene data show CDR1 as LGHNA and CDR2 as YSLEER. Trimming shortened V by 4 bases and J by 9 bases, and 16 bases separated the two germline ends.

This clonotype was observed a few times. The V call is TRBV7-2, the J call TRBJ2-7; the D is unclear. Germline V gene data show CDR1 as SGHTA and CDR2 as FQGNSA. V was clipped by 2 bases and J by 3 bases, with 2 bases between them. CDR3 length: 11 amino acids. CDR3 DNA: TGTGCCAGCAGCTTATACTACGAGCAGTACTTC. Translating gives CASSLYYEQYF.

This clonotype was seen many times. This sequence joins TRBV7-8 and TRBJ2-2; 10 bases align to TRBD2. The CDR3 sequence is 16 residues long. Losses at the gene ends were 5 bases for V and 1 base for J; bases not matched to a gene: 4. The germline CDR1 and CDR2 sequences are SGHVS and FQNEAQ. CDR3 in amino acids: CASSTWTSGNTGELFF. The CDR3 nucleotides are TGTGCCAGCAGCACTTGGACTAGCGGGAACACCGGGGAGCTGTTTTTT.

This rearrangement joins TRBV5-1 to TRBJ2-4; 8 bases fit TRBD1. The CDR3 covers 14 residues. The J segment lost 9 bases and the V segment lost 0 bases, leaving 5 bases of the junction unmatched. In germline, CDR1 is SGHRS, CDR2 YFSETQ. As DNA, the CDR3 is TGCGCCAGCAGCTTGGAAAGACAGGGGAGCATTCAGTACTTC. Translated: CASSLERQGSIQYF.

This clonotype was detected ten times or more. The CDR3 here is CASSQERGPSNINTIYF. The DNA of the CDR3 is TGCGCCAGCAGCCAAGAACGGGGCCCAAGCAACATAAACACCATATATTTT. V usage is TRBV4-3 and J usage is TRBJ1-3; D is possibly TRBD1 (5 bases). The V and J ends lost 0 bases and 6 bases respectively, with 18 bases between them. The CDR3 length is 17 residues. In germline, CDR1 is LGHNA, CDR2 YSLEER.